This TCR beta chain is from a study of blood T cell repertoires in COVID-19. In the source study's methods: It was from reference gene primer amplification that nucleated cell counts were estimated. The table came from immunoSEQ multiplex PCR; TCRdb's copy has only in-frame clones and leaves some out. V and J calls plus clone size are reproduced from that table; the DNA served to infer D and trimming. The repertoire holds approximately 66,000 clones, with roughly 86% as singletons. Germline V CDR1 and CDR2: MDHEN, SYDVKM. The CDR3 loop spans 14 amino acids. The trim removed 6 bases at V and 4 bases at J, leaving 2 bases unmatched.

Sample: peripheral blood. This clonotype was sampled from a man aged 55 to 70 with acute or convalescent COVID-19. The chain has TRBV28 and TRBJ2-2; 10 bases match TRBD1. The CDR3 reads CASRRTGGTGELFF. CDR3 DNA: TGTGCCAGCAGGAGGACAGGGGGCACCGGGGAGCTGTTTTTT.